This T cell receptor (beta chain) came from a study of response to subunit inactivated influenza vaccine. This CDR3 is built from 13 residues. CDR1 and CDR2 from the germline V gene are MNHEY and SMNVEV (reference sequence). The ends were cut back, 10 bases at V and 7 bases at J, with 14 bases in the middle. MiXCR, applied by TCRdb to the RT-PCR reads, yields one record per CDR3 protein. This table holds hundreds of thousands of distinct CDR3 sequences, about 11% found once. The sample was also reused in another study, on T cells expressing NK-cell markers. That study reports: The authors made TCR beta cDNA libraries by 5'RACE template switching. This switching added a universal primer site and UMIs.

The sequenced sample was PBMCs from blood, obtained on the day of vaccination. The V gene is TRBV27, the J gene TRBJ1-6, with D perhaps matching TRBD1 (6 bases). The receptor was derived from a man aged 50 to 59 who received an inactivated influenza vaccine. DNA of the CDR3: TGTGCCACCCAGGGGCTAGTAAATTCACCCCTCCACTTT. Encoded protein: CATQGLVNSPLHF.